Reported below is one TCR beta chain. Antigen unknown. This beta chain is an unintended read in a library built for alpha chains; its size means little. Indicated time point: sample taken at primary tumor resection. This entry comes from a study of spatial heterogeneity in lung cancer. The CDR3 runs 15 residues. Germline lookup yields CDR1 MNHEY and CDR2 SMNVEV (reference sequence). V gave up 7 bases and J gave up 2 bases, with 18 bases separating them. TCRdb passed the 5' RACE reads through MiXCR, listing each CDR3 protein once. The profile shows about 6,000 distinct CDR3 sequences, roughly 15% of them singletons. Study-wide findings and caveats: Counts that tracked tumor mutation counts were those of expanded intratumoral alpha and beta TCRs.

The sample was lung tumor tissue, taken at surgery. The chain is built from TRBV27 and TRBJ2-7; a weak D match, TRBD2 (7 bases). The receptor was derived from a male donor with early-stage non-small cell lung cancer. CDR3 DNA sequence: TGTGCCAGCACCCTACAGGGTCGGGGGGCCTACGAGCAGTACTTC. It encodes CASTLQGRGAYEQYF.